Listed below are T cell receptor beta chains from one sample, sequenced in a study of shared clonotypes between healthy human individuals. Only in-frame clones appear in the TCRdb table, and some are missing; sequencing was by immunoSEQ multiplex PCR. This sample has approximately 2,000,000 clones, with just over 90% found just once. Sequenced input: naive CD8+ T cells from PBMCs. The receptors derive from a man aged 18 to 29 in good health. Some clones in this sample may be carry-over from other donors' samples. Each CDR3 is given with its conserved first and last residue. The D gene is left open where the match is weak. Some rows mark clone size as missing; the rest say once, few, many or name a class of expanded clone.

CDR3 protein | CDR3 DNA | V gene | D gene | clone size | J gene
CASSSRQGNNEQFF | TGTGCCAGCAGCTCACGACAGGGAAACAATGAGCAGTTCTTC | TRBV11-3 | TRBD1 | NA | TRBJ2-1
CASSSRDGIYEQYF | TGTGCCAGCAGTTCTCGGGACGGTATATACGAGCAGTACTTC | TRBV27 | NA | NA | TRBJ2-7
CASGVGTPNTGELFF | TGTGCCAGTGGCGTGGGGACACCCAACACCGGGGAGCTGTTTTTT | TRBV19 | NA | NA | TRBJ2-2
CASSVDPTGHDFSGANVLTF | TGTGCCAGCAGCGTAGACCCCACCGGACATGATTTCTCCGGGGCCAACGTCCTGACTTTC | TRBV9 | NA | once | TRBJ2-6
CASSSQGESREQYF | TGTGCCAGCAGCTCTCAGGGGGAGTCAAGGGAGCAGTACTTC | TRBV11-3 | TRBD1 | NA | TRBJ2-7
CASSYRTDYGYTF | TGTGCCAGCAGTTACAGAACAGACTATGGCTACACCTTC | TRBV6-6 | NA | NA | TRBJ1-2
CASSVEGLAGVGSYNEQFF | TGTGCCAGCAGCGTAGAGGGACTAGCGGGGGTGGGCTCCTACAATGAGCAGTTCTTC | TRBV9 | TRBD2 | NA | TRBJ2-1
CASSSTKKNTGKNTEAFF | TGCGCCAGCAGCTCAACTAAAAAGAATACAGGCAAGAACACTGAAGCTTTCTTT | TRBV5-1 | NA | once | TRBJ1-1
CASRSGRMETQYF | TGTGCCAGCAGGAGCGGGAGAATGGAGACCCAGTACTTC | TRBV7-9 | TRBD2 | NA | TRBJ2-5
CAISESGDRAAALHF | TGTGCCATCAGTGAGTCGGGGGACAGGGCTGCGGCCCTCCACTTT | TRBV10-3 | TRBD1 | NA | TRBJ1-6
CASSAVGTVVGGGYGYTF | TGTGCCAGCAGTGCTGTTGGGACAGTTGTCGGCGGAGGATATGGCTACACCTTC | TRBV27 | TRBD1 | NA | TRBJ1-2
CASSYKVRTRDTEAFF | TGTGCCAGCAGTTATAAAGTCCGGACAAGGGACACTGAAGCTTTCTTT | TRBV6-5 | NA | NA | TRBJ1-1
CASSLLAYQETQYF | TGTGCCAGCAGCTTACTAGCGTACCAAGAGACCCAGTACTTC | TRBV7-9 | NA | once | TRBJ2-5
CASSEKTGWSMETQYF | TGTGCCAGCAGTGAAAAAACCGGGTGGTCCATGGAGACCCAGTACTTC | TRBV6-1 | NA | NA | TRBJ2-5
CASSRTGGFGETQYF | TGTGCCAGCAGCCGGACAGGGGGCTTCGGAGAGACCCAGTACTTC | TRBV6-6 | TRBD1 | NA | TRBJ2-5
CASSLPSVSGGYTF | TGTGCCAGCAGTTTGCCTTCGGTCTCGGGCGGCTACACCTTC | TRBV28 | NA | NA | TRBJ1-2
CASSQVRDPRDEQYF | TGCGCCAGCAGCCAAGTCCGGGACCCACGGGACGAGCAGTACTTC | TRBV4-3 | NA | NA | TRBJ2-7
CASSLAGSSYNEQFF | TGTGCCAGCAGCTTAGCGGGAAGCTCCTACAATGAGCAGTTCTTC | TRBV7-2 | NA | NA | TRBJ2-1
CASSLGSWGSYGYTF | TGCGCCAGCAGCTTGGGGTCGTGGGGCAGCTATGGCTACACCTTC | TRBV5-1 | NA | NA | TRBJ1-2
CASSLLGGEGAYEQYF | TGTGCCAGCAGCCTCTTGGGGGGGGAAGGGGCCTACGAGCAGTACTTC | TRBV27 | TRBD2 | NA | TRBJ2-7
CASSLGQELSYEQYF | TGTGCCAGCAGCCTAGGACAGGAGCTCTCCTACGAGCAGTACTTC | TRBV27 | TRBD1 | NA | TRBJ2-7
CASSPGTEQFF | TGTGCCAGCAGCCCGGGAACTGAGCAGTTCTTC | TRBV7-8 | NA | NA | TRBJ2-1
CAIRGRGWDTEAFF | TGTGCCATCCGAGGGCGGGGTTGGGACACTGAAGCTTTCTTT | TRBV10-3 | NA | NA | TRBJ1-1
CASSLRRGLAESYEQYF | TGTGCCAGCAGCTTAAGAAGGGGACTAGCGGAATCCTACGAGCAGTACTTC | TRBV7-9 | TRBD2 | NA | TRBJ2-7
CASRPEWTSFDIYEQYF | TGTGCCAGCAGACCCGAATGGACTAGCTTCGATATCTACGAGCAGTACTTC | TRBV2 | TRBD2 | NA | TRBJ2-7
CASSLSMDAEQYF | TGTGCCAGCAGTTTATCGATGGACGCGGAGCAGTACTTC | TRBV27 | NA | NA | TRBJ2-7
CASSLISEQYF | TGTGCCAGCAGCTTAATTTCGGAGCAGTACTTC | TRBV11-2 | NA | NA | TRBJ2-7
CASSLLGLAGGTDTQYF | TGCGCCAGCAGTTTACTGGGACTAGCGGGAGGCACAGATACGCAGTATTTT | TRBV5-1 | TRBD2 | NA | TRBJ2-3
CASSEVSRGYSYFSTDTQYF | TGTGCCAGCAGTGAAGTTTCCAGAGGATATAGCTACTTCAGCACAGATACGCAGTATTTT | TRBV6-1 | NA | NA | TRBJ2-3
CASSFGTSYEQYF | TGCGCCAGCAGCTTCGGGACCAGCTACGAGCAGTACTTC | TRBV5-1 | NA | NA | TRBJ2-7
CASSLWQGGNQPQHF | TGTGCCAGCAGTTTGTGGCAGGGCGGCAATCAGCCCCAGCATTTT | TRBV27 | NA | NA | TRBJ1-5
CASSKEGLHF | TGTGCCAGCAGCAAAGAGGGACTACACTTC | TRBV7-9 | TRBD2 | NA | TRBJ2-7
CASSLAPETYEQYF | TGTGCCAGCAGCTTAGCCCCAGAGACCTACGAGCAGTACTTC | TRBV7-8 | NA | NA | TRBJ2-7
CASSLVANQPQHF | TGTGCCAGCAGTTTGGTGGCGAATCAGCCCCAGCATTTT | TRBV27 | NA | few | TRBJ1-5
CASSGQGALPPYGYTF | TGTGCCAGTAGCGGACAGGGGGCCCTCCCTCCATATGGCTACACCTTC | TRBV19 | TRBD1 | NA | TRBJ1-2
CASSLDGQHSYNEQFF | TGCGCCAGCAGCTTGGATGGACAGCACTCCTACAATGAGCAGTTCTTC | TRBV5-1 | NA | NA | TRBJ2-1
CAWSVGVSYEQYF | TGTGCCTGGAGTGTCGGGGTTTCCTACGAGCAGTACTTC | TRBV30 | NA | NA | TRBJ2-7
CASSLAAVAVTTQYF | TGTGCCAGCAGCTTAGCGGCGGTAGCTGTAACCACGCAGTATTTT | TRBV7-9 | NA | NA | TRBJ2-3
CASSLASSYEQYF | TGTGCCAGCAGCTTAGCGTCGAGCTACGAGCAGTACTTC | TRBV7-9 | NA | NA | TRBJ2-7
CASSAEGSRTDTQYF | TGTGCCAGCAGCGCGGAGGGGAGTCGGACAGATACGCAGTATTTT | TRBV9 | NA | NA | TRBJ2-3
CATGHPNTEAFF | TGTGCCACCGGACATCCGAACACTGAAGCTTTCTTT | TRBV28 | NA | few | TRBJ1-1
CASRYRGPGELFF | TGTGCCAGCAGGTACAGGGGGCCCGGGGAGCTGTTTTTT | TRBV6-1 | TRBD1 | NA | TRBJ2-2
CASSSRVAGVNNEQFF | TGCGCCAGCAGCTCTCGAGTAGCGGGAGTTAACAATGAGCAGTTCTTC | TRBV5-1 | TRBD2 | NA | TRBJ2-1